This T cell receptor beta chain was recorded in a study of patients and donors after allogeneic stem cell transplantation (dated by TCRdb to 2020 to 2022). Library construction relied on RT-PCR. Data came from a NextSeq 550. TCRdb handled the public reads itself, with Q25 trimming in fastp and clone calling in MiXCR, and kept productive beta chains. Here each entry gathers all rows of one CDR3 protein and keeps the most common genes and DNA. The table for this sample lists roughly 200,000 distinct CDR3 sequences; around two fifths of them were counted only once. The top ten clonotypes cover around a tenth of the sample. Worth noting for this clonotype: The clone's antigen remains unknown. No base qualities exist here, and no much larger clone lies one base off it.

From the cysteine through the phenylalanine, the CDR3 covers 17 amino acids. Only the CDR3 portion is preserved as DNA: 51 bases, with reading frame beginning at the first base. CDR1 is given as SGHRS and CDR2 as YFSETQ, both from the germline V gene. Deletion took 4 bases off V and 0 bases off J, with a span of 14 bases between the germline ends. This chain is built from TRBV5-1 and TRBJ2-6, with the D gene too uncertain to name. The source material was blood, either unsorted or a sorted T cell fraction (not recorded which). The receptor was derived from a human donor who was either an allogeneic HSCT recipient or a stem cell or donor lymphocyte infusion donor (not recorded which). It is not recorded whose cells these are; they may come from a transplant donor. The sequenced DNA is TGCGCCAGCAGCGTATTTCAGGCGTTCTCTGGGGCCAACGTCCTGACTTTC. It encodes CASSVFQAFSGANVLTF.